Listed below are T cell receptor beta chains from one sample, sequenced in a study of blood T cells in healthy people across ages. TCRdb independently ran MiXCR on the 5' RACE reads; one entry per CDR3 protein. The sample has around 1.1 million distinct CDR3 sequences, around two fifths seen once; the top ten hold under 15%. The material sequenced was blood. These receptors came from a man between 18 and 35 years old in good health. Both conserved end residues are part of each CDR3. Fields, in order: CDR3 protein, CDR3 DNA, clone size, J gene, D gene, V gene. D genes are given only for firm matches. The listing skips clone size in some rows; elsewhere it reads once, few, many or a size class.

CDR3aa: CARTIAGVDNEQFF; CDR3nt: TGTGCCAGGACGATAGCGGGGGTAGACAATGAGCAGTTCTTC; abundance: few; j_gene: TRBJ2-1; d_gene: TRBD2; v_gene: TRBV2
CDR3aa: CASSYRGDNTDTQYF; CDR3nt: TGTGCCAGCAGTTACAGGGGTGATAACACAGATACGCAGTATTTT; abundance: NA; j_gene: TRBJ2-3; d_gene: NA; v_gene: TRBV6-6
CDR3aa: CSAILVDRRNGYTF; CDR3nt: TGCAGTGCCATCCTAGTAGACAGGCGGAATGGCTACACCTTC; abundance: few; j_gene: TRBJ1-2; d_gene: NA; v_gene: TRBV20-1
CDR3aa: CASSAGLFTDTQYF; CDR3nt: TGCGCCAGCAGCGCGGGACTATTCACAGATACGCAGTATTTT; abundance: NA; j_gene: TRBJ2-3; d_gene: TRBD2; v_gene: TRBV5-1
CDR3aa: CASSQDRGLGQPQHF; CDR3nt: TGTGCCAGCAGCCAAGACAGGGGGCTCGGTCAGCCCCAGCATTTT; abundance: NA; j_gene: TRBJ1-5; d_gene: TRBD1; v_gene: TRBV3-1
CDR3aa: CASSFRTGEETQYF; CDR3nt: TGTGCCAGCAGTTTCCGGACAGGGGAAGAGACCCAGTACTTC; abundance: NA; j_gene: TRBJ2-5; d_gene: TRBD1; v_gene: TRBV6-5
CDR3aa: CASSHSPLPSTDTQYF; CDR3nt: TGCGCCAGCAGCCACAGTCCCCTCCCTAGCACAGATACGCAGTATTTT; abundance: few; j_gene: TRBJ2-3; d_gene: NA; v_gene: TRBV4-1
CDR3aa: CASSSPRGNEQFF; CDR3nt: TGTGCCAGCAGCTCGCCCCGGGGGAATGAGCAGTTCTTC; abundance: few; j_gene: TRBJ2-1; d_gene: NA; v_gene: TRBV7-9
CDR3aa: CASSFTGAHYEQCF; CDR3nt: TGTGCCAGCAGTTTTACAGGGGCCCACTACGAGCAGTGCTTC; abundance: NA; j_gene: TRBJ2-7; d_gene: TRBD1; v_gene: TRBV27
CDR3aa: CASSYGRTSTGELFF; CDR3nt: TGTGCCAGCAGCTATGGCCGGACTAGTACCGGGGAGCTGTTTTTT; abundance: few; j_gene: TRBJ2-2; d_gene: TRBD2; v_gene: TRBV7-9
CDR3aa: CASSPGMDTQYF; CDR3nt: TGTGCCAGCAGCCCAGGAATGGATACGCAGTATTTT; abundance: few; j_gene: TRBJ2-3; d_gene: NA; v_gene: TRBV3-1
CDR3aa: CASSQGLVGLDTQYF; CDR3nt: TGTGCCAGCAGCCAGGGACTAGTTGGTCTGGATACGCAGTATTTT; abundance: NA; j_gene: TRBJ2-3; d_gene: TRBD2; v_gene: TRBV3-1
CDR3aa: CASSLALASGTRNNEQFF; CDR3nt: TGTGCCAGCAGCTTAGCGTTGGCTTCGGGGACAAGGAATAATGAGCAGTTCTTC; abundance: NA; j_gene: TRBJ2-1; d_gene: NA; v_gene: TRBV7-9
CDR3aa: CAWSVPAGSTDTQYF; CDR3nt: TGTGCCTGGAGTGTTCCAGCGGGGTCCACAGATACGCAGTATTTT; abundance: NA; j_gene: TRBJ2-3; d_gene: TRBD2; v_gene: TRBV30
CDR3aa: CSSPGTSVVKDTQYF; CDR3nt: TGCAGTTCCCCAGGGACTTCCGTGGTCAAAGATACGCAGTATTTT; abundance: few; j_gene: TRBJ2-3; d_gene: NA; v_gene: TRBV20-1
CDR3aa: CAWISGIQTQFF; CDR3nt: TGTGCATGGATATCGGGAATCCAGACCCAGTTCTTC; abundance: NA; j_gene: TRBJ2-1; d_gene: NA; v_gene: TRBV30
CDR3aa: CASSGPRQGNYGYTF; CDR3nt: TGTGCCAGCAGTGGGCCCCGGCAGGGGAACTATGGCTACACCTTC; abundance: few; j_gene: TRBJ1-2; d_gene: NA; v_gene: TRBV6-5
CDR3aa: CASSPQGNTGGYTF; CDR3nt: TGCGCCAGCAGTCCACAGGGGAACACGGGGGGCTACACCTTC; abundance: NA; j_gene: TRBJ1-2; d_gene: TRBD1; v_gene: TRBV4-3
CDR3aa: CASSFGRVRNTEAFF; CDR3nt: TGTGCCAGCAGTTTCGGGAGGGTCAGGAACACTGAAGCTTTCTTT; abundance: few; j_gene: TRBJ1-1; d_gene: NA; v_gene: TRBV28
CDR3aa: CATSIFPRGDRETQYF; CDR3nt: TGTGCCACCAGCATCTTTCCTAGGGGGGATAGAGAGACCCAGTACTTC; abundance: few; j_gene: TRBJ2-5; d_gene: NA; v_gene: TRBV15
CDR3aa: CAIKRDTQTYEQYF; CDR3nt: TGTGCCATCAAACGGGACACCCAAACCTACGAGCAGTACTTC; abundance: once; j_gene: TRBJ2-7; d_gene: NA; v_gene: TRBV10-3
CDR3aa: CASSYSRGTYEQYF; CDR3nt: TGTGCCAGCAGTTACTCACGGGGGACCTACGAGCAGTACTTC; abundance: few; j_gene: TRBJ2-7; d_gene: NA; v_gene: TRBV6-5
CDR3aa: CASSFVAGDLSYTEQFF; CDR3nt: TGTGCCAGCAGTTTTGTTGCCGGGGACCTCTCCTACACTGAGCAGTTCTTC; abundance: NA; j_gene: TRBJ2-1; d_gene: NA; v_gene: TRBV12-3/TRBV12-4
CDR3aa: CASSLARGGEDYGYTF; CDR3nt: TGTGCCAGCAGCTTAGCGCGTGGGGGCGAGGACTATGGCTACACCTTC; abundance: NA; j_gene: TRBJ1-2; d_gene: NA; v_gene: TRBV7-9
CDR3aa: CSVSRLAGYNEQFF; CDR3nt: TGCAGCGTTAGTCGACTAGCGGGCTACAATGAGCAGTTCTTC; abundance: few; j_gene: TRBJ2-1; d_gene: TRBD2; v_gene: TRBV29-1
CDR3aa: CASSVKWDGSEQFF; CDR3nt: TGTGCCAGCAGTGTAAAGTGGGACGGCAGTGAGCAGTTCTTC; abundance: few; j_gene: TRBJ2-1; d_gene: NA; v_gene: TRBV27
CDR3aa: CASSLTPLPDTQYF; CDR3nt: TGTGCCAGCAGTTTAACCCCCCTTCCAGATACGCAGTATTTT; abundance: few; j_gene: TRBJ2-3; d_gene: NA; v_gene: TRBV28
CDR3aa: CSARFALYGYTF; CDR3nt: TGCAGCGCGCGCTTTGCCCTCTATGGCTACACCTTC; abundance: few; j_gene: TRBJ1-2; d_gene: NA; v_gene: TRBV29-1
CDR3aa: CASSQDLGPGTKNTQYF; CDR3nt: TGCGCCAGCAGCCAAGATCTCGGGCCAGGGACCAAAAACACTCAGTACTTC; abundance: NA; j_gene: TRBJ2-4; d_gene: NA; v_gene: TRBV4-3
CDR3aa: CASSFTGGGGTEAFF; CDR3nt: TGTGCCAGCAGTTTTACAGGCGGGGGGGGTACTGAAGCTTTCTTT; abundance: NA; j_gene: TRBJ1-1; d_gene: NA; v_gene: TRBV12-3/TRBV12-4
CDR3aa: CASSRGISLPGQGAGKLFF; CDR3nt: TGTGCCAGCAGCAGAGGGATTTCGCTACCGGGACAGGGGGCGGGAAAACTGTTTTTT; abundance: NA; j_gene: TRBJ1-4; d_gene: TRBD1; v_gene: TRBV9
CDR3aa: CSAGSSGKQETQYF; CDR3nt: TGCAGTGCGGGTAGTAGCGGAAAACAAGAGACCCAGTACTTC; abundance: many; j_gene: TRBJ2-5; d_gene: NA; v_gene: TRBV20-1
CDR3aa: CAWSPRVREQYF; CDR3nt: TGTGCCTGGAGCCCCAGGGTTCGCGAGCAGTACTTC; abundance: NA; j_gene: TRBJ2-7; d_gene: NA; v_gene: TRBV30
CDR3aa: CASSLSARVSEKLFF; CDR3nt: TGTGCCAGCAGTTTAAGTGCCAGGGTGAGCGAAAAACTGTTTTTT; abundance: NA; j_gene: TRBJ1-4; d_gene: NA; v_gene: TRBV12-3/TRBV12-4
CDR3aa: CSARDPGQNTGELFF; CDR3nt: TGCAGTGCTAGAGATCCGGGACAGAACACCGGGGAGCTGTTTTTT; abundance: few; j_gene: TRBJ2-2; d_gene: NA; v_gene: TRBV20-1
CDR3aa: CSASSGGAGNEQFF; CDR3nt: TGCAGTGCTAGTAGCGGGGGGGCGGGGAATGAGCAGTTCTTC; abundance: few; j_gene: TRBJ2-1; d_gene: TRBD2; v_gene: TRBV20-1
CDR3aa: CASSPDGTSSNEQFF; CDR3nt: TGTGCCAGCAGCCCAGACGGGACTAGTTCCAATGAGCAGTTCTTC; abundance: few; j_gene: TRBJ2-1; d_gene: TRBD2; v_gene: TRBV9
CDR3aa: CASSYSTASGGRYNEQYF; CDR3nt: TGTGCCAGCAGTTACTCGACGGCTAGCGGGGGGCGGTACAATGAGCAGTACTTC; abundance: NA; j_gene: TRBJ2-7; d_gene: TRBD2; v_gene: TRBV6-2/TRBV6-3
CDR3aa: CSVHRDTDTQYF; CDR3nt: TGCAGCGTTCACAGGGACACAGATACGCAGTATTTT; abundance: NA; j_gene: TRBJ2-3; d_gene: NA; v_gene: TRBV29-1
CDR3aa: CASSRVAGASSYNEQFF; CDR3nt: TGCGCCAGCAGCCGAGTAGCGGGGGCGAGCTCCTACAATGAGCAGTTCTTC; abundance: NA; j_gene: TRBJ2-1; d_gene: TRBD2; v_gene: TRBV4-3